A selection of T cell receptor beta chains follows, all from one sample in a study of blood T cell repertoires in COVID-19. Assay: immunoSEQ multiplex PCR; the TCRdb copy retains only in-frame clones and omits some. In the table there are about 100,000 clones, 92% of which are singletons. The sequencing input was peripheral blood. The receptor set was obtained from a woman between 45 and 65 years old with COVID-19, enrolled during active disease. CDR3s leave out the opening cysteine and the closing phenylalanine or tryptophan. Fields, in order: J gene, V gene, CDR3 protein.

j_gene: TRBJ2-7; v_gene: TRBV27; CDR3aa: ASSLDGTVLSYEQY
j_gene: TRBJ2-7; v_gene: TRBV6-2/TRBV6-3; CDR3aa: ASSQLADATYEQY
j_gene: TRBJ2-7; v_gene: TRBV7-2; CDR3aa: ASSAGQGAGEQY
j_gene: TRBJ2-2; v_gene: TRBV10-1; CDR3aa: ASSGRGPGELF
j_gene: TRBJ2-7; v_gene: TRBV28; CDR3aa: ASSLGGQTYEQY
j_gene: TRBJ2-7; v_gene: TRBV10-3; CDR3aa: AISPALYEQY
j_gene: TRBJ1-5; v_gene: TRBV19; CDR3aa: ASTPGGDGNQPQH
j_gene: TRBJ2-1; v_gene: TRBV30; CDR3aa: AWSSRDYDEQF
j_gene: TRBJ1-2; v_gene: TRBV7-9; CDR3aa: ASSYTGMTKDVYGYT
j_gene: TRBJ1-1; v_gene: TRBV30; CDR3aa: AWGGQGYTEAF
j_gene: TRBJ2-3; v_gene: TRBV5-1; CDR3aa: ASSPWGADTQY
j_gene: TRBJ1-3; v_gene: TRBV5-6; CDR3aa: ASSLNRGLPGNTIY
j_gene: TRBJ2-7; v_gene: TRBV11-3; CDR3aa: ASKGEVDDYEQY
j_gene: TRBJ1-2; v_gene: TRBV5-4; CDR3aa: ASSPQSGTGYGYT